This T cell receptor (delta chain) was sequenced in a study of gammadelta T cells in human blood (dated by TCRdb to 2019 to 2021). There are a few counts of this clone. No antigen is known for it. The amino acid sequence in TCRdb belongs to a much larger clone and departs from this DNA's translation at residue 7, likely a sequencing read error; the sequence shown is translated from the DNA. Reading the germline V gene gives CDR1 GEAIGNYY and CDR2 EKD. The CDR3 holds 18 amino acids from the cysteine to the phenylalanine. Kept here is only the CDR3 DNA, which spans 54 bases and is read in frame from base 1. V lost 3 bases and J lost 3 bases, and the count of bases not matched to a germline gene is 16. Study-level results and caveats: According to the study, polyclonal expansion of innate gamma-delta T cells right after birth appeared to be driven by microbial exposure.

The protocol used for the library was RT-PCR. TCRdb shows the sequencer as Illumina MiSeq. TCRdb reprocessed the public data with the CATT caller; entries with the same nucleotide sequence were combined afterwards. The sample table holds 350 to 450 delta-chain clones, of which approximately 12% were seen once. Jointly, the top ten make up about 32% of the sample. Rearrangement joined TRDV2 to TRDJ1; the central 9 bases match TRDD3. The TCR originated in a human donor. Specimen: Vgamma9Vdelta2 gamma-delta T cells from adult blood. The sequenced DNA: TGTGCCTGTGACGCCTTACGGGGGGATACCCCACCCTCCGATAAACTCATCTTT. Translated, this gives CACDALRGDTPPSDKLIF.